This T cell receptor beta chain was sequenced during a study of T cells in pancreatic ductal adenocarcinoma (dated by TCRdb to between 2016 and 2019). Looking at the study overall: To learn about the adaptive T-cell response arising naturally, investigators profiled where tumor-infiltrating CD8+ T cells, together with suppressive cells, were located within resected pancreatic ductal adenocarcinoma, how abundant they were, and what qualities they showed. Points the paper makes about the study in general: Because most pancreatic cancer patients present with inoperable disease, the resected cohort was biased toward the minority with early-stage disease. There was no significant difference in T-cell clonality between tumor and blood, where mean clonality was about 0.112 for tumors and just over 0.07 for blood. Tumor versus blood clonality comparisons may be biased because tumors are enriched in CD45RO+ effector rather than naive T cells, biasing toward lower diversity. More total productive templates and 6 to 9-fold more unique clonotypes were found in blood samples than in tumor samples.

TCR beta CDR3 regions were amplified from genomic DNA using the immunoSEQ hsTCRB kit. An Illumina HiSeq system was used for high-throughput TRB CDR3 sequencing. In the paper's pipeline: Sequencing reads were analyzed with the immunoSEQ software, and nonproductive sequences with premature stops or frame-shifts were excluded. Clonality of the repertoire was calculated as one minus the Shannon entropy normalized by log2 of the number of unique productive sequences. Imported from immuneACCESS, the table was reduced by TCRdb to in-frame sequences with V and J called. These copies leave out some clones; in studies compared against another copy, an unresolved V gene accounts for under half, and the cause of the remainder is not known. Clonal size and the V and J genes are those of that table, whereas D and trimming came from the DNA. A total of over 100,000 clones appear in this sample, about 95% of them only once. Clones ranked in the top ten supply around 2.9% of the sample.

The CDR3 contains 13 residues, cysteine and phenylalanine counted. The read is trimmed to its CDR3 DNA, 39 bases read in frame from base 1. A distance of 7 bases separates the germline ends of V and J, which lose 0 bases and 5 bases respectively. The germline V gene yields SGDLS for CDR1 and YYNGEE for CDR2. Pancreatic ductal adenocarcinoma patients who had undergone surgery without neoadjuvant therapy were selected. After peripheral blood was drawn into heparin tubes, PBMCs were separated on a histopaque density gradient and then cryopreserved in around 11% DMSO. The DNeasy Blood and Tissue Kit, with Proteinase K and RNase treatment, was used to extract genomic DNA from 6 or 7 PBMC specimens and fewer than ten flash-frozen tumor specimens. As to this clone: Its antigen remains undetermined. No base-level quality is on record; no much larger clone is a single base apart.

This TCR derives from a human donor with pancreatic ductal adenocarcinoma. This chain is built from TRBV9 and TRBJ2-3, with the D gene too uncertain to name. The sample comprised PBMCs. CDR3 protein: CASSVVPLDTQYF. The DNA reads as follows: TGTGCCAGCAGCGTAGTTCCCTTAGATACGCAGTATTTT.